What follows are 20 T cell receptor beta chains derived from one specimen sequenced in a study of T-cell reconstitution after alpha-beta-depleted transplantation in children. Unique molecular identifiers featured in how the TCRbeta library was prepared. TCRdb ran MiXCR on the PCR reads and lists one entry per CDR3 protein. The sample lists approximately 800,000 distinct CDR3 sequences, less than 20% occurring once. This sample comprised PBMCs, mostly from graft donor cells, obtained 360 days after TCRalphabeta/CD19-depleted stem cell transplant. Receptor source: a male patient aged 10 to 17 who had a stem cell transplant for acute lymphoblastic leukemia, so the T cells may come from the graft donor.

The sample holds many counts of this clonotype. The rearrangement uses TRBV7-6 and TRBJ1-1; TRBD1 matches 10 bases. V lost 5 bases, J lost 5 bases, and 8 bases stayed unmatched. The CDR3 contains 15 residues. Germline V gives CDR1 SGHVS, CDR2 FNYEAQ. CDR3 sequence: CASSTIGDRGTEAFF. The CDR3 DNA sequence: TGTGCCAGCAGCACCATAGGGGACAGGGGTACTGAAGCTTTCTTT.

The sample holds one count of this clonotype. At one of its ends the junction is not consistent with the germline gene, which may arise from a read error. The chain carries TRBV29-1 and TRBJ1-5; no firm D call. In germline, CDR1 is SQVTM, CDR2 ANQGSEA. This CDR3 comprises 14 residues. The CDR3 nucleotides read TGCAGCGTTGGGGCCAGTGATAGCAATCGGCCCCAGCATTTT. It is translated as CSVGASDSNRPQHF. The entire variable domain, with the rest obtained from reference TRBV29-1 and TRBJ1-5, is as follows: SAVISQKPSRDICQRGTSLTIQCQVDSQVTMMFWYRQQPGQSLTLIATANQGSEATYESGFVIDKFPISRPNLTFSTLTVSNMSPEDSSIYLCSVGASDSNRPQHFGDGTRLSIL.

This chain connects TRBV10-3 to TRBJ2-1, with unresolved D. Trimming pared 7 bases from V and 5 bases from J, leaving 9 bases between. The CDR3 is 12 amino acids. Germline V lookup: CDR1 ENHRY, CDR2 SYGVKD. The DNA of the CDR3 is TGTGCCATCACTGGTGATAACAATGAGCAGTTCTTC. Translation gives CAITGDNNEQFF.

In this sample, this clonotype turned up a few times. The J gene is TRBJ2-7, the V gene TRBV5-1; 8 bases are shared with TRBD1. The junction had 9 bases not matched to a gene; V was cut back by 2 bases and J by 5 bases. Germline CDR1 and CDR2: SGHRS and YFSETQ. The CDR3 contains 15 residues. The CDR3 protein is CASSFLLGQANEQYF. The DNA for the CDR3 is TGCGCCAGCAGCTTCCTATTGGGACAGGCGAACGAGCAGTACTTC. Using reference TRBV5-1 and TRBJ2-7 for the parts outside the CDR3, the full variable domain is KAGVTQTPRYLIKTRGQQVTLSCSPISGHRSVSWYQQTPGQGLQFLFEYFSETQRNKGNFPGRFSGRQFSNSRSEMNVSTLELGDSALYLCASSFLLGQANEQYFGPGTRLTVT.

CDR3 sequence (DNA): TGTGCCAGCAGCGTAGGAGGGGGGTTCTACGAGCAGTACTTC. The encoded protein is CASSVGGGFYEQYF. The rearrangement joins TRBV9 to TRBJ2-7; D is tentatively TRBD1 or TRBD2 (6 bases each). The CDR3 runs to 14 residues. V was pared by 0 bases and J by 3 bases, with 10 bases between. Germline V gene sequence: CDR1 SGDLS, CDR2 YYNGEE.

The rearrangement joins TRBV11-2 to TRBJ2-1, with TRBD1 as a possible D gene (5 bases). Trimming cost V 6 bases and J 4 bases, with 10 bases left between them. Germline V CDR1 and CDR2: SGHAT, FQNNGV. This CDR3 has 13 amino acids. CDR3 sequence reads: CASRTTAYNEQFF. The CDR3 coding sequence is TGTGCCAGCAGGACGACAGCGTACAATGAGCAGTTCTTC. Filled out from reference TRBV11-2 and TRBJ2-1, the complete variable domain reads EAGVAQSPRYKIIEKRQSVAFWCNPISGHATLYWYQQILGQGPKLLIQFQNNGVVDDSQLPKDRFSAERLKGVDSTLKIQPAKLEDSAVYLCASRTTAYNEQFFGPGTRLTVL.

This clonotype turned up a few times. The chain has TRBV7-2 and TRBJ2-7, with D possibly called TRBD1 or TRBD2 (5 bases each). The germline CDR1 and CDR2 sequences are SGHTA and FQGNSA. Trimming stripped 5 bases from V and 3 bases from J, with 20 bases between. The CDR3 extends over 16 amino acids. CDR3 coding DNA: TGTGCCAGCAGCGGAATTGGGGGTTATGGGAACTACGAGCAGTACTTC. It is translated as CASSGIGGYGNYEQYF.

The V gene is TRBV7-9, the J gene TRBJ2-5; 7 nucleotides agree with TRBD2. Germline lookup yields CDR1 SEHNR and CDR2 FQNEAQ (reference sequence). J gave up 5 bases and V 5 bases, and 11 bases lay outside the gene matches. This CDR3 spans 15 amino acids. CDR3 DNA sequence: TGTGCCAGCAGCCGAGGGGAGGGAGAGGCGGAGACCCAGTACTTC. Translated: CASSRGEGEAETQYF.

This rearrangement joins TRBV5-1 to TRBJ2-1; D is unclear. The CDR3 has 15 amino acids. The V gene lost 6 bases and the J gene lost 0 bases, with 13 bases spanning the gap. Germline CDR1 is SGHRS and CDR2 is YFSETQ. The CDR3 DNA follows: TGCGCCAGCAAAGCAGGCACCAGCTCCTACAATGAGCAGTTCTTC. Translated: CASKAGTSSYNEQFF.

V is TRBV5-5 and J is TRBJ2-7; tentative D call: TRBD1 (5 bases). The CDR3 extends over 15 amino acids. Trimming shortened V by 3 bases and J by 0 bases, and 13 bases separated the two germline ends. Germline V gene data show CDR1 as SGHKS and CDR2 as YYEKEE (reference sequence). CDR3: CASSWTRPISYEQYF. The DNA for the CDR3 is TGTGCCAGCAGCTGGACAAGACCTATCTCCTACGAGCAGTACTTC.

The chain carries TRBV11-3 and TRBJ2-1; D unclear. From germline, CDR1 is SGHNT and CDR2 YENEEA. Between the trimmed V and J ends, which lost 5 bases and 3 bases, there was a span of 20 bases. The CDR3 sequence is 17 residues long. The CDR3 region is CASSPYTGGHFYNEQFF. CDR3 DNA sequence: TGTGCCAGCAGCCCCTACACCGGTGGCCACTTCTACAATGAGCAGTTCTTC.

This clonotype was counted between two and nine times. This chain uses TRBV5-5 with TRBJ2-1; 10 nucleotides agree with TRBD2. CDR1 SGHKS and CDR2 YYEKEE come from the germline V gene (reference sequence). V was pared by 3 bases and J by 7 bases, with 13 bases of the junction left unmatched. The CDR3 is 17 residues long. DNA for the CDR3: TGTGCCAGCAGCTCCGGACTGACTAGCGGGTATGGGAATGAGCAGTTCTTC. Protein product: CASSSGLTSGYGNEQFF.

This clonotype was seen only a few times. The chain uses TRBV5-1 and TRBJ1-1; 7 bases align to TRBD1. CDR1 is SGHRS and CDR2 is YFSETQ in the germline V gene. There are 15 residues in the CDR3. Trimming took 0 bases from V and 0 from J; bases not matched to a gene: 2. DNA of the CDR3: TGCGCCAGCAGCTTGGGGGACAGCGTGAACACTGAAGCTTTCTTT. It codes for CASSLGDSVNTEAFF.

This clonotype was seen only once. The J gene is TRBJ2-7, the V gene TRBV27, with 10 bases that match TRBD2. This CDR3 is 16 amino acids long. Germline CDR1 is MNHEY and CDR2 is SMNVEV (reference sequence). J gave up 1 base and V 4 bases, and 7 bases lay outside the gene matches. The CDR3 coding sequence is TGTGCCAGCAGTTCCCTTCTAGCGGGAGTATCCTACGAGCAGTACTTC. Encoded protein: CASSSLLAGVSYEQYF.

The genes are TRBV4-2 and TRBJ2-1; 11 nucleotides align to TRBD2. This CDR3 is 16 amino acids long. Germline CDR1 LGHNA, CDR2 YNFKEQ. The V and J ends lost 3 bases and 5 bases, in that order; junction bases with no gene match: 6. CDR3 residues: CASSHRTSGGDNEQFF. CDR3 sequence (DNA): TGTGCCAGCAGCCATAGAACTAGCGGGGGAGACAATGAGCAGTTCTTC.

The chain joins TRBV10-3 to TRBJ1-5; D uncertain. The CDR3 extends over 16 amino acids. The germline CDR1 and CDR2 sequences are ENHRY and SYGVKD. V lost 3 bases to trimming and J lost 0 bases, with 12 bases between them. In DNA form, the CDR3 reads TGTGCCATCAGTGAATCGGCAGTTAATAGCAATCAGCCCCAGCATTTT. It translates to CAISESAVNSNQPQHF.

This clonotype was seen many times. The rearrangement links TRBV12-3 or TRBV12-4 to TRBJ1-3; D unclear. This CDR3 comprises 11 residues. V lost 6 bases and J 4 bases, leaving 4 bases between the germline ends. The CDR3 loop reads CASSTGNTIYF. The CDR3 coding sequence is TGTGCCAGCAGCACCGGAAACACCATATATTTT.

This clonotype appeared a few times. This sequence joins TRBV4-1 and TRBJ2-7, with 9 nucleotides matching TRBD2. After removal of 0 bases from V and 2 bases from J, the junction contained 5 bases not matched to a gene. The CDR3 covers 16 residues. From germline, CDR1 is MGHRA and CDR2 YSYEKL. The CDR3 is CASSQDLTSGAYEQYF. DNA for the CDR3: TGCGCCAGCAGCCAAGATCTGACTAGCGGCGCCTACGAGCAGTACTTC.

This clonotype came up a few times. The CDR3 DNA reads as TGTGCCAGCAGTTTTATACCTCTAGCGGCAGGCAAAAACATTCAGTACTTC. Residues: CASSFIPLAAGKNIQYF. The chain combines TRBV12-3 or TRBV12-4 with TRBJ2-4; 7 bases line up with TRBD2. The V gene end was trimmed by 3 bases and the J gene end by 3 bases; junction bases not matched to a gene: 11. The CDR3 is made up of 17 amino acids.

This clonotype appeared many times. The rearrangement links TRBV7-6 to TRBJ2-4; D not certain. V lost 3 bases and J lost 5, with 8 bases in between. Germline V gene lookup returns CDR1 SGHVS and CDR2 FNYEAQ. CDR3 length equals 13 residues. CDR3 loop: CASSFHGENIQYF. The CDR3 region has the DNA TGTGCCAGCAGCTTTCATGGGGAAAACATTCAGTACTTC.